This is a list of T cell receptor beta chains from one sample in a study of blood T cell repertoires in COVID-19. Clones were sequenced by immunoSEQ multiplex PCR, and TCRdb holds only the in-frame ones, with some missing. The top ten hold 11% to 15% of the sample, which has about 110,000 clones, approximately 80% seen once. Sequencing was performed on peripheral blood. These receptors were obtained from a woman aged 55 to 70 with acute or convalescent COVID-19. The CDR3 runs from the conserved cysteine through the conserved F or W. Each record gives: clone size, V gene, CDR3 protein. For some rows the clone size is stated as once, few or many, or as a class when expanded; others skip it.

. | TRBV29-1 | CSVGESGTDTQYF
. | TRBV5-1 | CASSFGQGSTNEKLFF
. | TRBV11-2 | CASSLGTGLYF
. | TRBV28 | CASSLYSRGGLETQYF
. | TRBV12-3/TRBV12-4 | CASSNRDIGGYTF
. | TRBV18 | CASSPQGRGYEQYF
. | TRBV5-6 | CASSLVGQGYEQFF
. | TRBV5-8 | CASRRGADTDTQYF
. | TRBV5-1 | CASSLVGGGPNEQFF
. | TRBV3-1/TRBV3-2 | CASRGPGTEAFF
once | TRBV5-1 | CASSLGDGTFGGGYTF
. | TRBV6-5 | CASSTPDRGYGYTF
few | TRBV10-3 | CAISESGEGNQPQHF
. | TRBV5-1 | CASSLAQATNEKLFF
few | TRBV30 | CAWEARRGKPQHF
. | TRBV7-9 | CASSRGTDTEAFF
. | TRBV15 | CATSRDKGTARPQHF
. | TRBV5-1 | CASSWTSGGDTGELFF
. | TRBV19 | CASSIAVTGEEKLFF
. | TRBV6-1 | CASSGHYRGLNTEAFF
. | TRBV9 | CASSLEGTGAPGANVLTF
. | TRBV2 | CASNIRTSADTQYF
once | TRBV11-1 | CASSLTAGAQGNEQFF
. | TRBV18 | CASSPPRPGAYEQYF
. | TRBV6-5 | CASSPNREGEQYF
once | TRBV5-1 | CASSLGAVNTEAFF
. | TRBV19 | CASSRTVSNEKLFF
. | TRBV7-2 | CATARTAASYEQYF
. | TRBV2 | CASSGLSSYNEQFF
. | TRBV6-5 | CASSQTGGNEQFF
. | TRBV10-3 | CAISEFGTAGNTIYF
. | TRBV29-1 | CSVCTSNSNQPQHF
. | TRBV6-1 | CASSEAVFVAESTDTQYF
. | TRBV20-1 | CSASGSGSETGELFF